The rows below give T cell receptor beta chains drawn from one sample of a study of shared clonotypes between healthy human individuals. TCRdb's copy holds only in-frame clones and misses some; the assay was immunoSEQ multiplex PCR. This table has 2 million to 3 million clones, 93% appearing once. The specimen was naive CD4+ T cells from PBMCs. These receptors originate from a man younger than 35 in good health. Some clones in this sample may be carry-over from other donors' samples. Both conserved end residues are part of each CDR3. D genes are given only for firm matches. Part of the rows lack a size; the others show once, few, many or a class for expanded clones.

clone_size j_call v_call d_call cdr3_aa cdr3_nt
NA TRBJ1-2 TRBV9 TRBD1 CASSVAGAGGINYGYTF TGTGCCAGCAGCGTAGCCGGGGCAGGGGGAATAAACTATGGCTACACCTTC
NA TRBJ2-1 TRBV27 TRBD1 CASSPGTGGPPFREQFF TGTGCCAGCAGTCCCGGGACAGGGGGCCCGCCCTTCAGGGAGCAGTTCTTC
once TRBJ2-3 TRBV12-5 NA CASGLVLSAGPLLIGSTDTQYF TGTGCTAGTGGTTTGGTACTCTCGGCGGGGCCCCTTCTGATAGGTAGCACAGATACGCAGTATTTT
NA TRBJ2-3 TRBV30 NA CAWSVSGADTQYF TGTGCCTGGAGTGTGAGTGGGGCAGATACGCAGTATTTT
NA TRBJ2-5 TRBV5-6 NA CASSPQTNQETQYF TGTGCCAGCAGCCCCCAGACAAACCAAGAGACCCAGTACTTC
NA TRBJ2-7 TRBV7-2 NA CASSPTGTPSYEQYF TGTGCCAGCAGCCCCACCGGGACACCCTCCTACGAGCAGTACTTC
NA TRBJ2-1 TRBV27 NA CASRPPTALVFKNEQFF TGTGCCAGCAGACCCCCGACCGCCTTGGTCTTCAAGAATGAGCAGTTCTTC
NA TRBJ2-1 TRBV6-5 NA CASTSRREQFF TGTGCCAGCACTAGTAGGAGGGAGCAGTTCTTC
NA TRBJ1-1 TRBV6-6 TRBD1 CASSPRTGRAEAFF TGTGCCAGCAGCCCGAGGACAGGGAGGGCTGAAGCTTTCTTT
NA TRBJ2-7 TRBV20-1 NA CSARVYQEQYF TGCAGTGCTAGAGTTTATCAAGAGCAGTACTTC
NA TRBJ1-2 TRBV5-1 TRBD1 CASSSWTGGYGYTF TGCGCCAGCAGCTCATGGACAGGGGGCTATGGCTACACCTTC
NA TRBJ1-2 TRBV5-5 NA CASSLAWAGYTF TGTGCCAGCAGCTTGGCCTGGGCGGGCTACACCTTC
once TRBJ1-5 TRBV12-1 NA CASSPIRQGGQPQHF TGTGCCAGCAGCCCCATCCGACAGGGCGGTCAGCCCCAGCATTTT
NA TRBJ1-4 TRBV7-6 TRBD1 CASSHKYRGSNEKLFF TGTGCCAGCAGCCACAAATACAGGGGATCCAATGAAAAACTGTTTTTT
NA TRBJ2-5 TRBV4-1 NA CASSQMEAETQYF TGCGCCAGCAGCCAGATGGAGGCTGAGACCCAGTACTTC
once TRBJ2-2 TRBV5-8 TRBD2 CASSLAISGLGLYGELFF TGTGCCAGCAGCTTGGCGATTTCGGGACTAGGTCTCTACGGGGAGCTGTTTTTT
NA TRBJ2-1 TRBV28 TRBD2 CASRPTSGRRNEQFF TGTGCCAGCAGACCGACTAGCGGGAGGAGGAATGAGCAGTTCTTC
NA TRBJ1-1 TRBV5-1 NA CASRSRVDTEAFF TGCGCCAGCAGGTCTCGAGTGGACACTGAAGCTTTCTTT
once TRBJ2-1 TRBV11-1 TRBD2 CASSHRLAGTNNEQFF TGTGCCAGCAGCCACAGACTAGCGGGAACCAACAATGAGCAGTTCTTC
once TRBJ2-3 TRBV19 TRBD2 CASRGLAGPDTQYF TGTGCCAGTAGGGGACTAGCGGGACCTGATACGCAGTATTTT
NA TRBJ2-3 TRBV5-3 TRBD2 CAIRLAATHTQYF TGTGCCATCCGACTAGCGGCGACTCATACGCAGTATTTT
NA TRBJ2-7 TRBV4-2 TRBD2 CASSQERGTSLGYEQYF TGTGCCAGCAGCCAAGAACGGGGGACTAGCCTCGGCTACGAGCAGTACTTC
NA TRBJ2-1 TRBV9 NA CASSVTGSYNEQFF TGTGCCAGCAGCGTTACAGGGTCCTACAATGAGCAGTTCTTC
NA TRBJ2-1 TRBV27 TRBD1 CASSLGQGKNEQFF TGTGCCAGCAGCCTGGGACAGGGGAAGAATGAGCAGTTCTTC
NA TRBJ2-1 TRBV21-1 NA CASSKERPGLARVFYNEQFF TGTGCCAGCAGCAAAGAAAGACCAGGACTAGCCAGAGTCTTCTACAATGAGCAGTTCTTC
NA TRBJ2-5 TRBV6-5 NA CASTPPGAETQYF TGTGCCAGCACCCCGCCGGGTGCAGAGACCCAGTACTTC
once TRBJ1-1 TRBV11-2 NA CATSQGRPGTEAFF TGTGCCACATCGCAGGGGCGGCCGGGCACTGAAGCTTTCTTT